This is a list of T cell receptor beta chains from one sample in a study of shared clonotypes between healthy human individuals. The repertoire was sequenced with immunoSEQ multiplex PCR; TCRdb's copy has only in-frame clones and lacks some. The sample carries 2 million or so clones, 85% to 95% recorded once. The sequenced sample was naive CD4+ T cells sorted from blood. The receptors stem from a man younger than 35 in good health. Both conserved end residues are part of each CDR3. A D gene is named only where the DNA matches it firmly. Expanded clones are given a class, and other clones once, few, many or no size at all.

j_call v_call clone_size d_call cdr3_aa cdr3_nt
TRBJ1-1 TRBV18 . . CASSPVQGNTEAFF TGTGCCAGCTCACCAGTTCAGGGGAACACTGAAGCTTTCTTT
TRBJ2-3 TRBV6-5 . . CASSYAGDGDTQYF TGTGCCAGCAGTTACGCTGGAGATGGGGATACGCAGTATTTT
TRBJ1-2 TRBV10-3 . . CAISEPGKDGYTF TGTGCCATCAGTGAGCCAGGGAAAGATGGCTACACCTTC
TRBJ2-5 TRBV5-1 . TRBD1 CASSASSRGQETQYF TGCGCCAGCAGCGCCTCGAGCAGGGGGCAAGAGACCCAGTACTTC
TRBJ2-7 TRBV6-1 . . CALGERSYEQYF TGTGCCCTGGGGGAAAGGTCCTACGAGCAGTACTTC
TRBJ2-7 TRBV28 . TRBD1 CASRGQGVYEQYF TGTGCCAGCAGGGGACAGGGAGTATACGAGCAGTACTTC
TRBJ1-1 TRBV2 . . CASSTFSVNTEAFF TGTGCCAGCAGTACCTTCTCGGTGAACACTGAAGCTTTCTTT
TRBJ1-4 TRBV10-1 . TRBD1 CASSPGQGDHEKLFF TGCGCCAGCAGTCCGGGACAGGGGGACCATGAAAAACTGTTTTTT
TRBJ1-1 TRBV18 . . CASSLSLDTEAFF TGTGCCAGCTCACTAAGTCTGGACACTGAAGCTTTCTTT
TRBJ1-1 TRBV18 . . CASSKNSLTLDTEAFF TGTGCCAGCTCGAAGAACAGTCTTACCCTGGACACTGAAGCTTTCTTT
TRBJ1-2 TRBV19 . TRBD1 CASNSGGYGYTF TGTGCCAGTAACTCAGGGGGCTATGGCTACACCTTC
TRBJ1-6 TRBV19 . . CASRDSHGAPLHF TGTGCCAGTAGGGACAGTCATGGGGCGCCCCTCCACTTT
TRBJ1-6 TRBV6-4 . TRBD1 CASSRQGADSPLHF TGTGCCAGCAGTCGACAGGGGGCAGATTCACCCCTCCACTTT
TRBJ2-6 TRBV10-3 . TRBD2 CAISEGTSGGPSGANVLTF TGTGCCATCAGTGAGGGGACTAGCGGGGGGCCCTCTGGGGCCAACGTCCTGACTTTC
TRBJ2-5 TRBV6-1 . . CASSASSNQETQYF TGTGCCAGCAGTGCGTCCAGCAACCAAGAGACCCAGTACTTC
TRBJ1-1 TRBV11-2 . . CASSRTADNTEAFF TGTGCCAGCAGCCGGACGGCTGACAACACTGAAGCTTTCTTT
TRBJ2-3 TRBV20-1 . . CSARLGTQYF TGCAGTGCTAGGTTGGGTACGCAGTATTTT
TRBJ2-5 TRBV5-4 . . CASSQDLYQETQYF TGTGCCAGCAGCCAGGACTTGTACCAAGAGACCCAGTACTTC
TRBJ2-7 TRBV28 . . CASLGGATYEQYF TGTGCCAGTTTGGGGGGGGCAACCTACGAGCAGTACTTC
TRBJ2-3 TRBV5-1 once . CASSLQGSDTQYF TGCGCCAGCAGCTTACAGGGCTCAGATACGCAGTATTTT
TRBJ2-1 TRBV7-2 . . CASSLRTSFGFF TGTGCCAGCAGCTTAAGGACGTCCTTCGGGTTCTTC
TRBJ2-5 TRBV5-1 . TRBD2 CASSIAGGLETQYF TGCGCCAGCAGCATTGCGGGGGGGTTAGAGACCCAGTACTTC
TRBJ2-3 TRBV4-1 . TRBD2 CASSQGERGHTDTQYF TGCGCCAGCAGCCAAGGAGAGCGGGGCCACACAGATACGCAGTATTTT
TRBJ2-2 TRBV6-6 . TRBD1 CASSYWDSTGELFF TGTGCCAGCAGTTATTGGGACAGCACCGGGGAGCTGTTTTTT
TRBJ2-5 TRBV19 . TRBD1 CASSPGQHRETQYF TGTGCCAGTAGCCCGGGACAGCACAGAGAGACCCAGTACTTC
TRBJ2-3 TRBV6-1 . TRBD2 CASSEVWRGSRPTDTQYF TGTGCCAGCAGTGAAGTATGGCGCGGGAGCCGTCCCACAGATACGCAGTATTTT
TRBJ1-4 TRBV30 . TRBD1 CAWSGQGRATNEKLFF TGTGCCTGGAGCGGACAGGGCCGCGCAACTAATGAAAAACTGTTTTTT
TRBJ2-3 TRBV7-9 . TRBD2 CASSFRGGAGTDTQYF TGTGCCAGCAGCTTTCGCGGGGGGGCTGGGACAGATACGCAGTATTTT
TRBJ2-7 TRBV9 . . CASSVGPEAAYEQYF TGTGCCAGCAGCGTAGGGCCGGAGGCGGCCTACGAGCAGTACTTC
TRBJ2-1 TRBV7-9 . . CASSPTGGSYNEQFF TGTGCCAGCAGCCCGACTGGAGGCTCCTACAATGAGCAGTTCTTC
TRBJ2-2 TRBV7-6 . TRBD2 CASSPPGVASGSPGELFF TGTGCCAGCAGCCCACCGGGGGTGGCTAGCGGGAGCCCCGGGGAGCTGTTTTTT
TRBJ1-6 TRBV5-6 . . CASSSLRDYSPLHF TGTGCCAGCAGCTCCCTTAGAGACTATTCACCCCTCCACTTT
TRBJ2-3 TRBV28 . . CASSLITGADTQYF TGTGCCAGCAGTTTAATAACGGGGGCAGATACGCAGTATTTT
TRBJ1-1 TRBV5-1 . TRBD1 CASSREGQGKTEAFF TGCGCCAGCAGCAGAGAAGGACAGGGAAAAACTGAAGCTTTCTTT
TRBJ1-6 TRBV28 . . CATDSSSYNSPLHF TGTGCCACCGACTCGAGCTCCTATAATTCACCCCTCCACTTT
TRBJ2-6 TRBV5-1 . . CASTAGGANVLTF TGCGCCAGCACGGCTGGTGGGGCCAACGTCCTGACTTTC
TRBJ2-7 TRBV10-2 . . CASTDRKKSHYEQYF TGCGCCAGCACGGACAGAAAAAAGTCCCACTACGAGCAGTACTTC
TRBJ2-5 TRBV7-9 once . CASSLVSGPAETQYF TGTGCCAGCAGCTTAGTGTCTGGCCCGGCGGAGACCCAGTACTTC
TRBJ2-7 TRBV29-1 . . CSGTGEQYF TGCAGCGGGACGGGAGAGCAGTACTTC
TRBJ1-3 TRBV6-5 . . CASRRSTGNTIYF TGTGCCAGTCGCCGGTCGACTGGAAACACCATATATTTT